Below, 4 T cell receptor beta chains from the same sample are listed, as sequenced in a study of T-cell reconstitution after alpha-beta-depleted transplantation in children. A library of TCRbeta sequences, prepared with unique molecular identifiers, was generated. TCRdb reprocessed the PCR reads with MiXCR, giving one entry per CDR3 protein. The data hold just over 950,000 distinct CDR3 sequences, with roughly 31% observed a single time. The starting material was PBMCs, mostly from graft donor cells, obtained 360 days after TCRalphabeta/CD19-depleted stem cell transplant. Receptors originate from a boy less than two years old who had a stem cell transplant for SCID, so the T cells may come from the graft donor.

The V call is TRBV29-1, the J call TRBJ2-3, with D unclear. This CDR3 region has 12 residues. The V end lost 4 bases, the J end lost 6 bases, and 11 bases lay between the germline ends. Germline CDR1 is SQVTM and CDR2 is ANQGSEA. CDR3 region: CSVAATGDTQYF. The CDR3 DNA sequence: TGCAGCGTTGCCGCCACCGGGGATACGCAGTATTTT.

The chain uses TRBV7-3 and TRBJ2-2, with unresolved D. Germline V CDR1 and CDR2: SGHTA, FQGTGA. CDR3 length: 15 amino acids. The ends were cut back, 8 bases at V and 0 bases at J, with 13 bases in the middle. The DNA of the CDR3 is TGTGCCAGCCAAAAAGGGCAGACGAACACCGGGGAGCTGTTTTTT. It specifies CASQKGQTNTGELFF. The variable domain in full, completed from reference TRBV7-3 and TRBJ2-2, reads GAGVSQTPSNKVTEKGKYVELRCDPISGHTALYWYRQSLGQGPEFLIYFQGTGAADDSGLPNDRFFAVRPEGSVSTLKIQRTERGDSAVYLCASQKGQTNTGELFFGEGSRLTVL.

This clonotype was counted once. The rearrangement uses TRBV5-1 and TRBJ2-4; D is perhaps TRBD1 or TRBD2 (5 bases each). The germline V gene encodes CDR1 SGHRS and CDR2 YFSETQ. The length of the CDR3 is 16 residues. Deletions cut 4 bases from V and 0 bases from J, with 14 bases between. CDR3 sequence reads: CASSLADRVAKNIQYF. In DNA, the CDR3 is TGCGCCAGCAGCCTAGCCGACAGAGTAGCCAAAAACATTCAGTACTTC. Supplemented by reference TRBV5-1 and TRBJ2-4, the full variable domain reads KAGVTQTPRYLIKTRGQQVTLSCSPISGHRSVSWYQQTPGQGLQFLFEYFSETQRNKGNFPGRFSGRQFSNSRSEMNVSTLELGDSALYLCASSLADRVAKNIQYFGAGTRLSVL.

Only a few counts were recorded for this clonotype. This chain connects TRBV4-1 to TRBJ2-7, with unresolved D. The germline V gene has CDR1 MGHRA and CDR2 YSYEKL. Trimming cost V 0 bases and J 2 bases, with 11 bases left between them. The CDR3 is 15 amino acids. This chain's CDR3 is CASSQEERSPYEQYF. The CDR3 DNA reads TGCGCCAGCAGCCAAGAGGAACGTTCACCCTACGAGCAGTACTTC.